These T cell receptor beta chains were read from a single sample in a study of STAT5B mutations in CD4+ large granular lymphocyte leukemia. Profiled with immunoSEQ multiplex PCR; TCRdb holds only in-frame clones, not every one. The table lists approximately 41,000 clones, 70% to 90% of them singletons, with 1% to 1.5% in the top ten. The sample was CD4+ T cells from blood buffy coats. Receptor source: a human donor in good health. Each CDR3 is given with its conserved first and last residue. Each record gives: D gene, V gene, clone size, J gene, CDR3 DNA, CDR3 protein. D genes are given only for firm matches. Only part of the rows carry a size: once, few, many, or a class if the clone is expanded.

D: .; V: TRBV6-5; size: .; J: TRBJ1-5; DNA: TGTGCCAGCAGCCCCGGACAGATTAATCAGCCCCAGCATTTT; CDR3: CASSPGQINQPQHF
D: TRBD1; V: TRBV11-2; size: .; J: TRBJ2-3; DNA: TGTGCCAGCAGCTGGGGACAGGGGGCTACAGATACGCAGTATTTT; CDR3: CASSWGQGATDTQYF
D: TRBD2; V: TRBV7-9; size: .; J: TRBJ2-5; DNA: TGTGCCAGCAGCCCAATACCAGCCGCGGGGGCGGGAGGAGGGGAGACCCAGTACTTC; CDR3: CASSPIPAAGAGGGETQYF
D: .; V: TRBV15; size: .; J: TRBJ1-1; DNA: TGTGCCACCAGCAGCCCCCCCATGAACACTGAAGCTTTCTTT; CDR3: CATSSPPMNTEAFF
D: .; V: TRBV29-1; size: .; J: TRBJ2-7; DNA: TGCAGCGTTGGGGATGGGGTGCCCTACGAGCAGTACTTC; CDR3: CSVGDGVPYEQYF
D: .; V: TRBV11-3; size: .; J: TRBJ1-1; DNA: TGTGCCAGCAGCTCCAGGGTCACTGAAGCTTTCTTT; CDR3: CASSSRVTEAFF
D: .; V: TRBV9; size: .; J: TRBJ2-7; DNA: TGTGCCAGCAGCGTAGTTGGACCCCAAGGCCACGAGCAGTACTTC; CDR3: CASSVVGPQGHEQYF
D: .; V: TRBV4-2; size: .; J: TRBJ2-3; DNA: TGTGCCAGCAGCCCCAGGGGAGATACGCAGTATTTT; CDR3: CASSPRGDTQYF
D: .; V: TRBV30; size: .; J: TRBJ1-4; DNA: TGTGCCTGGAGTCCCCATTGGTCTGAAAAACTGTTTTTT; CDR3: CAWSPHWSEKLFF
D: .; V: TRBV9; size: .; J: TRBJ2-3; DNA: TGTGCCAGCAGCCCAACCGCACGGACAGATACGCAGTATTTT; CDR3: CASSPTARTDTQYF
D: TRBD1; V: TRBV7-7; size: .; J: TRBJ2-3; DNA: TGTGCCAGCAGCCCGGACAGGGGTTCGACAGATACGCAGTATTTT; CDR3: CASSPDRGSTDTQYF
D: TRBD2; V: TRBV9; size: few; J: TRBJ2-1; DNA: TGTGCCAGCAGCGCCCTAGGATGGGGGGCGGGAGGGGACAATGAGCAGTTCTTC; CDR3: CASSALGWGAGGDNEQFF
D: .; V: TRBV25-1; size: .; J: TRBJ2-1; DNA: TGTGCCAGCAGTGACGTGGGGACCGGCCCCTACAATGAGCAGTTCTTC; CDR3: CASSDVGTGPYNEQFF
D: TRBD2; V: TRBV5-1; size: .; J: TRBJ2-2; DNA: TGCGCCAGCAGATTACGGACTAGCGGGAGTACCGGGGAGCTGTTTTTT; CDR3: CASRLRTSGSTGELFF
D: .; V: TRBV28; size: .; J: TRBJ1-5; DNA: TGTGCCAGCAGTTTAGGTTCAGCTACACAGCCCCAGCATTTT; CDR3: CASSLGSATQPQHF
D: .; V: TRBV11-1; size: .; J: TRBJ2-1; DNA: TGTGCCAGCAGCTTTCGGAATAGACAGAACAAGGATAATGAGCAGTTCTTC; CDR3: CASSFRNRQNKDNEQFF
D: .; V: TRBV7-3; size: .; J: TRBJ2-7; DNA: TGTGCCAGCAGCCCCGGACTGAGCTACGAGCAGTACTTC; CDR3: CASSPGLSYEQYF
D: TRBD2; V: TRBV9; size: few; J: TRBJ2-7; DNA: TGTGCCAGCAGCGTAGAGTCACTAGCGGGAGTGCTTGAGCAGTACTTC; CDR3: CASSVESLAGVLEQYF
D: TRBD2; V: TRBV4-3; size: once; J: TRBJ2-2; DNA: TGCGCCAGCAGCCAAGAGACTAGCGGGAGGGCCGGAACCGGGGAGCTGTTTTTT; CDR3: CASSQETSGRAGTGELFF
D: .; V: TRBV5-1; size: .; J: TRBJ2-3; DNA: TGCGCCAGCAGCTTGAGGGCGGGCACAGATACGCAGTATTTT; CDR3: CASSLRAGTDTQYF
D: .; V: TRBV9; size: .; J: TRBJ2-7; DNA: TGTGCCAGCAGCGTAAAGGGGGGATTACACGAGCAGTACTTC; CDR3: CASSVKGGLHEQYF
D: .; V: TRBV19; size: .; J: TRBJ1-2; DNA: TGTGCCAGTAGTATCGCAGGAGATAGGGGCTACACCTTC; CDR3: CASSIAGDRGYTF
D: TRBD2; V: TRBV27; size: .; J: TRBJ2-1; DNA: TGTGCCAGCAGTTTCCGCCGAGCGGGGAGCTACAATGAGCAGTTCTTC; CDR3: CASSFRRAGSYNEQFF
D: .; V: TRBV11-2; size: once; J: TRBJ2-7; DNA: TGTGCCAGCAGCTTAGAGTCTGGGGGAAACTACGAGCAGTACTTC; CDR3: CASSLESGGNYEQYF
D: .; V: TRBV28; size: .; J: TRBJ1-2; DNA: TGTGCCAGCAGTCGGGGGAACTATGGCTACACCTTC; CDR3: CASSRGNYGYTF
D: .; V: TRBV6-6; size: .; J: TRBJ2-5; DNA: TGTGCCAGCAGTTACTCGAACGGGGACCGCCAGTACTTC; CDR3: CASSYSNGDRQYF
D: .; V: TRBV5-1; size: .; J: TRBJ2-5; DNA: TGCGCCAGCAGCAGGGGGGGAAGGACAGGGACCCTCAGGGGAGAGACCCAGTACTTC; CDR3: CASSRGGRTGTLRGETQYF
D: .; V: TRBV2; size: .; J: TRBJ2-5; DNA: TGTGCCAGCAGTGCCAGCAAAGAGACCCAGTACTTC; CDR3: CASSASKETQYF
D: .; V: TRBV6-1; size: once; J: TRBJ1-2; DNA: TGTGCCAGCACTGGGGGTAACTATGGCTACACCTTC; CDR3: CASTGGNYGYTF
D: .; V: TRBV6-5; size: .; J: TRBJ1-6; DNA: TGTGCCAGCACCAGACAGGCGGAGAATTCACCCCTCCACTTT; CDR3: CASTRQAENSPLHF
D: TRBD1; V: TRBV27; size: .; J: TRBJ2-3; DNA: TGTGCCAGCAGTCCCGGGACAGGGGTACTCACAGATACGCAGTATTTT; CDR3: CASSPGTGVLTDTQYF
D: .; V: TRBV19; size: once; J: TRBJ2-1; DNA: TGTGCCAGTAGTATAGGGGTGGGCCCCAGGTACAATGAGCAGTTCTTC; CDR3: CASSIGVGPRYNEQFF
D: .; V: TRBV9; size: few; J: TRBJ1-1; DNA: TGTGCCAGCAGCGTAGAAGGTCATGGAAACACTGAAGCTTTCTTT; CDR3: CASSVEGHGNTEAFF
D: TRBD2; V: TRBV7-2; size: once; J: TRBJ2-1; DNA: TGTGCCACCGCGCGGGGGGGCCGATATGAGCAGTTCTTC; CDR3: CATARGGRYEQFF
D: .; V: TRBV14; size: few; J: TRBJ2-7; DNA: TGTGCCAGCAGCCAGGGGTGGTACGAGCAGTACTTC; CDR3: CASSQGWYEQYF
D: .; V: TRBV11-1; size: .; J: TRBJ2-2; DNA: TGTGCCAGCAGCTTAGGTTGGCAGGCGAACACCGGGGAGCTGTTTTTT; CDR3: CASSLGWQANTGELFF
D: TRBD1; V: TRBV10-3; size: .; J: TRBJ2-7; DNA: TGTGCCATCAGTCGGACAGGGACCTCCTACGAGCAGTACTTC; CDR3: CAISRTGTSYEQYF
D: .; V: TRBV28; size: .; J: TRBJ1-4; DNA: TGTGCCAGCAGTTCGGACAGCAATGAAAAACTGTTTTTT; CDR3: CASSSDSNEKLFF
D: TRBD2; V: TRBV27; size: .; J: TRBJ2-1; DNA: TGTGCCAGCAGACTCTCGGGACTAGCGGCCTCCTACAATGAGCAGTTCTTC; CDR3: CASRLSGLAASYNEQFF
D: .; V: TRBV6-1; size: .; J: TRBJ2-7; DNA: TGTGCCAGCATGGATCCCTCCTACGAGCAGTACTTC; CDR3: CASMDPSYEQYF
D: TRBD1; V: TRBV7-6; size: .; J: TRBJ2-3; DNA: TGTGCCAGCAGTCAAACAGGGGGCACCCTCGATACGCAGTATTTT; CDR3: CASSQTGGTLDTQYF
D: .; V: TRBV30; size: .; J: TRBJ2-7; DNA: TGTGCCTCAACTGGGAGCGGGCGGAGCTCCTACGAGCAGTACTTC; CDR3: CASTGSGRSSYEQYF
D: TRBD2; V: TRBV2; size: .; J: TRBJ2-5; DNA: TGTGCCAGCAGCTATAGCGGGAGAGGATGGGAGACCCAGTACTTC; CDR3: CASSYSGRGWETQYF
D: .; V: TRBV7-3; size: .; J: TRBJ1-1; DNA: TGTGCCAGCAGCTTCCGAGTTGGAGGCGAAGCTTTCTTT; CDR3: CASSFRVGGEAFF
D: TRBD2; V: TRBV6-6; size: .; J: TRBJ2-2; DNA: TGTGCCAGCAGGGGAAGCGGGGGGAGCGGGGAGCTGTTTTTT; CDR3: CASRGSGGSGELFF
D: .; V: TRBV12-2; size: .; J: TRBJ1-1; DNA: TGTGCAAGTCGCTTCTGGGGTCGGCATGAAGCTTTCTTT; CDR3: CASRFWGRHEAFF
D: TRBD1; V: TRBV5-1; size: .; J: TRBJ2-7; DNA: TGCGCCAGCAGCAAAACAGGGGGCGCCGGTTACGAGCAGTACTTC; CDR3: CASSKTGGAGYEQYF
D: .; V: TRBV7-9; size: .; J: TRBJ2-5; DNA: TGTGCCAGCAGCCCTGTCTCGGAGACCCAGTACTTC; CDR3: CASSPVSETQYF
D: TRBD1; V: TRBV5-1; size: .; J: TRBJ1-1; DNA: TGCGCCAGCAGCTTGGATGACAGGGCGAACACTGAAGCTTTCTTT; CDR3: CASSLDDRANTEAFF
D: TRBD1; V: TRBV5-6; size: .; J: TRBJ1-5; DNA: TGTGCCAGCAGCTTGGGAGGGGGACAGGGAAAGTCTCTCGATCAGCCCCAGCATTTT; CDR3: CASSLGGGQGKSLDQPQHF
D: TRBD1; V: TRBV27; size: few; J: TRBJ1-6; DNA: TGTGCCAGCAGTCTGGGACAGGGAACTAATTCACCCCTCCACTTT; CDR3: CASSLGQGTNSPLHF
D: .; V: TRBV7-7; size: .; J: TRBJ2-7; DNA: TGTGCTAGCAGCTTAGAGGACGGCTACGAGCAGTACTTC; CDR3: CASSLEDGYEQYF
D: .; V: TRBV6-1; size: .; J: TRBJ1-1; DNA: TGTGCCAGCAGTTTAGAATGGAACACTGAAGCTTTCTTT; CDR3: CASSLEWNTEAFF
D: .; V: TRBV5-1; size: .; J: TRBJ1-3; DNA: TGCGCCAGCAGCCGGGAGGGCAGTCCAGGAAACACCATATATTTT; CDR3: CASSREGSPGNTIYF
D: .; V: TRBV5-1; size: .; J: TRBJ1-4; DNA: TGCGCCAGCAGCTTAAGTCCAACTAATGAAAAACTGTTTTTT; CDR3: CASSLSPTNEKLFF
D: .; V: TRBV6-6; size: .; J: TRBJ1-5; DNA: TGTGCCAGCAGCGTGACAGAATATCAGCCCCAGCATTTT; CDR3: CASSVTEYQPQHF
D: .; V: TRBV10-3; size: .; J: TRBJ1-1; DNA: TGTGCCATCAGTGAACGGGAGTTGAACACTGAAGCTTTCTTT; CDR3: CAISERELNTEAFF
D: .; V: TRBV11-3; size: .; J: TRBJ2-5; DNA: TGTGCCAGCAGCTTTTTGGCAGGGACGCAAGAGACCCAGTACTTC; CDR3: CASSFLAGTQETQYF
D: .; V: TRBV7-3; size: .; J: TRBJ1-2; DNA: TGTGCCAGCAGCATAAATGGGGGCAGGGGCTACACCTTC; CDR3: CASSINGGRGYTF
D: .; V: TRBV9; size: .; J: TRBJ1-1; DNA: TGTGCCAGCAGCGCCTTGGCCATGAACACTGAAGCTTTCTTT; CDR3: CASSALAMNTEAFF